A single sample is the source of the 5 T cell receptor beta chains below, sequenced in a study of identical twins. Using its own MiXCR run on the 5' RACE reads, TCRdb lists one record per CDR3 protein. The table includes hundreds of thousands of distinct CDR3 sequences, 5.5% to 6.5% detected once. The sample taken for sequencing was naive T cells sorted from blood. The receptors come from a man between 18 and 35 years old in good health.

This clonotype was counted many times. V and J are TRBV4-3 and TRBJ2-7; 12 nucleotides line up with TRBD1. Germline CDR1 and CDR2: LGHNA and YSLEER. The CDR3 totals 15 residues. After removal of 5 bases from V and 12 bases from J, the junction contained 14 bases not matched to a gene. CDR3 sequence: CASSRGTGGAYGLYF. As DNA, the CDR3 is TGCGCCAGCAGCAGGGGGACAGGGGGCGCTTATGGCCTGTACTTC.

This clonotype has a count of ten or more. The chain employs TRBV5-5 and TRBJ2-7; D uncertain. V was trimmed by 3 bases and J by 4 bases, leaving 11 bases between them. This CDR3 is 13 amino acids long. From germline, CDR1 is SGHKS and CDR2 YYEKEE (reference sequence). CDR3 nucleotide sequence: TGTGCCAGCAGCTCGGTGGAGACTTACGAGCAGTACTTC. As protein: CASSSVETYEQYF.

The sample holds a few counts of this clonotype. The chain couples TRBV20-1 to TRBJ2-5, with TRBD2 matching 13 bases. Losses at the gene ends were 3 bases for V and 5 bases for J; bases not matched to a gene: 9. Germline CDR1 is DFQATT and CDR2 is SNEGSKA (reference sequence). This CDR3 is built from 16 residues. CDR3 residues: CSARATSGRPGETQYF. For the CDR3, the DNA is TGCAGTGCTAGGGCGACTAGCGGGAGGCCTGGCGAGACCCAGTACTTC.

The V gene is TRBV5-1, the J gene TRBJ2-7, with D perhaps TRBD2 (6 bases). There are 17 residues in the CDR3. V lost 5 bases and J 0 bases, leaving 21 bases between the germline ends. Germline-derived CDR1 and CDR2 are SGHRS and YFSETQ. CDR3 residues: CASRELWDFFFSYEQYF. The CDR3 nucleotides read TGCGCCAGCAGGGAACTTTGGGACTTCTTCTTCTCCTACGAGCAGTACTTC. The full variable domain, its missing parts supplied by reference TRBV5-1 and TRBJ2-7, is KAGVTQTPRYLIKTRGQQVTLSCSPISGHRSVSWYQQTPGQGLQFLFEYFSETQRNKGNFPGRFSGRQFSNSRSEMNVSTLELGDSALYLCASRELWDFFFSYEQYFGPGTRLTVT.

This clonotype occurred many times. V and J are TRBV5-1 and TRBJ2-1; tentative D call: TRBD2 (5 bases). The V gene's germline CDR1 is SGHRS and CDR2 YFSETQ. The ends were cut back, 4 bases at V and 4 bases at J, with 24 bases in the middle. The CDR3 runs 18 residues. The CDR3 spells CASSQTSPSLDPYNEQFF. CDR3 DNA: TGCGCCAGCAGCCAAACGTCGCCTAGCCTGGACCCTTACAATGAGCAGTTCTTC.